The present T cell receptor (beta chain) was sequenced within a study of CD4+ T cells in melanoma. Comment on this clone: The target antigen is unknown.

Points from the study as a whole: A reported correlation linked neoantigen-specific CD4+ T cells to CD8+, macrophage and B cell function.

TCRdb's table, derived via immunoSEQ multiplex PCR, lists solely in-frame clones and lacks some. This sample carries fewer than 150,000 clones, 80% to 95% of them seen once, and the ten largest clones take about 1.6%. The CDR3 is 14 residues long. Germline CDR1 and CDR2: GTSNPN and SVGIG (reference sequence). Trimming cost V 4 bases and J 1 base, with 10 bases left between them. The TCR comes from a human donor with melanoma. The V and J genes are TRBV30 and TRBJ2-2; D perhaps matches TRBD2 (7 bases). The CDR3 loop is CAWNGGRNTGELFF. The CDR3 region has the DNA TGTGCCTGGAACGGGGGGCGGAACACCGGGGAGCTGTTTTTT.